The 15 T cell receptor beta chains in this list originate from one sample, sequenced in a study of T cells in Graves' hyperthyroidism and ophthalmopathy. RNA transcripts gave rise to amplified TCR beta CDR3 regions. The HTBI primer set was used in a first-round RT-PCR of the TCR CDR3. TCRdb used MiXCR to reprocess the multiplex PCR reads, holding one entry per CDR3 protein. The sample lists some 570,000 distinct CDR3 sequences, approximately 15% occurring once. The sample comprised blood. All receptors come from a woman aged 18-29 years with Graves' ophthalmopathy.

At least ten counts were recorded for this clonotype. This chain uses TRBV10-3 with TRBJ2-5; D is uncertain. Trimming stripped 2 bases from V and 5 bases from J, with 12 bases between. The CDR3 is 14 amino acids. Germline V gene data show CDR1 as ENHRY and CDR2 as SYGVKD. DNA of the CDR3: TGTGCCATCAGTGAGAGGCCTATCCGGGAGACCCAGTACTTC. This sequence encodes CAISERPIRETQYF.

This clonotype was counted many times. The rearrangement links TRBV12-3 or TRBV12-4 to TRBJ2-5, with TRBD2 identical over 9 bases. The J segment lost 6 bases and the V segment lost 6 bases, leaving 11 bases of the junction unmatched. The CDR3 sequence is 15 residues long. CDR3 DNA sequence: TGTGCCAGCAGGACTGGGCTAGCGGGAATAAAGACCCAGTACTTC. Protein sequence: CASRTGLAGIKTQYF.

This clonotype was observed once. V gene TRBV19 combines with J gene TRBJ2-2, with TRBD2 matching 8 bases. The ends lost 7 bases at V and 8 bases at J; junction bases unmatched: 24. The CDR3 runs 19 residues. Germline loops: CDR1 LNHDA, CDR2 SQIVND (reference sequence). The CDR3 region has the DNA TGTGCCAGTACCCTAGAGGGGCTAGCGGGTCAAGGTCGGCCAGGGGAGCTGTTTTTT. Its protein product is CASTLEGLAGQGRPGELFF.

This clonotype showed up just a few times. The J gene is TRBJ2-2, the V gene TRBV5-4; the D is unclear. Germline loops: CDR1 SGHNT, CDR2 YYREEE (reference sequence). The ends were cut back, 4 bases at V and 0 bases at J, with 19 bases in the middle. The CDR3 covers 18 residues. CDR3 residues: CASSPPSASPANTGELFF. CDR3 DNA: TGTGCCAGCAGCCCCCCTAGTGCTTCCCCTGCGAACACCGGGGAGCTGTTTTTT.

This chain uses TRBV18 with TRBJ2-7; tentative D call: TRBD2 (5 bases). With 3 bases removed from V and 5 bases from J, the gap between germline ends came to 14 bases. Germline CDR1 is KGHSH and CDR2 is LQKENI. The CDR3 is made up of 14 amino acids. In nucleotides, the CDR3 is TGTGCCAGCTCACCGCCCGGGAAACGGGACGAGCAGTACTTC. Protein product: CASSPPGKRDEQYF.

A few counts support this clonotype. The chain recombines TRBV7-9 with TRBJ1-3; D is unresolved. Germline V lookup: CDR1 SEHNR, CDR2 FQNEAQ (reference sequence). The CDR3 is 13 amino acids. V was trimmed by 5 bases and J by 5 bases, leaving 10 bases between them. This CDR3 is CASSTQGRNTIYF. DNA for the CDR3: TGTGCCAGCAGCACCCAAGGGAGAAACACCATATATTTT.

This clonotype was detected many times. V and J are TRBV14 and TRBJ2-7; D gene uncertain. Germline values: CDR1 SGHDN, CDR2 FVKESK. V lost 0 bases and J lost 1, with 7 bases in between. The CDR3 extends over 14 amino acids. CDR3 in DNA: TGTGCCAGCAGCCAAGAACAACCATCCTACGAGCAGTACTTC. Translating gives CASSQEQPSYEQYF.

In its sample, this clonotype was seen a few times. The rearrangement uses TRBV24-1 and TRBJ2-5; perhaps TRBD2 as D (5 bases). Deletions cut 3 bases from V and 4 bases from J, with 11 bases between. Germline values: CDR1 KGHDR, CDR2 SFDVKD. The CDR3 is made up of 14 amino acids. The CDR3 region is CATSDQLGLETQYF. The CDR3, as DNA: TGTGCCACCAGTGATCAACTAGGGCTAGAGACCCAGTACTTC.

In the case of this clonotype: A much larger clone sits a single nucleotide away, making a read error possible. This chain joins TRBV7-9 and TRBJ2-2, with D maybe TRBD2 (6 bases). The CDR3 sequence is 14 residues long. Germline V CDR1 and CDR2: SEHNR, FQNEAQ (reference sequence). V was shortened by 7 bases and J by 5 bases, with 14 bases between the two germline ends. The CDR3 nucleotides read TGTGCCAGCAACTATCGTGGGGGGACCGGGGAGCTGTTTTTT. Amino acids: CASNYRGGTGELFF.

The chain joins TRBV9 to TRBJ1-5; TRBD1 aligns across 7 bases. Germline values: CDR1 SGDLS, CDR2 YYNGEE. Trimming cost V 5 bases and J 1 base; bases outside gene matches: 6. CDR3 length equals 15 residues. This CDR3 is CASSQGVQSNQPQHF. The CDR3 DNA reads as TGTGCCAGCAGTCAGGGGGTCCAAAGCAATCAGCCCCAGCATTTT.

CDR3 residues: CVSGGSGRAGEETQYF. In nucleotides, the CDR3 is TGTGTTTCGGGGGGTAGCGGGAGGGCCGGGGAAGAGACCCAGTACTTC. The chain links TRBV6-1 to TRBJ2-5; TRBD2 matches 11 bases. There are 16 residues in the CDR3. The V gene's germline CDR1 is MNHNS and CDR2 SASEGT.

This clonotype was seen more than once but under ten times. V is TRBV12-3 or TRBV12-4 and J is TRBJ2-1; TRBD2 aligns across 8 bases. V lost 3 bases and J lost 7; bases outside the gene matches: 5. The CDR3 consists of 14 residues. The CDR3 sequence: CASSFRTSGNEQFF. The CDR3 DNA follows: TGTGCCAGCAGTTTCCGCACTAGCGGTAATGAGCAGTTCTTC.

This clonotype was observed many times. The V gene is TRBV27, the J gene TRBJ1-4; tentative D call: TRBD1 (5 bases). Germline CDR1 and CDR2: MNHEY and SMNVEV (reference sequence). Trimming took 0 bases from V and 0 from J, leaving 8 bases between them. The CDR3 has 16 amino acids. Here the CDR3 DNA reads TGTGCCAGCAGTTTATCAGGGGCAGCAACTAATGAAAAACTGTTTTTT. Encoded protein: CASSLSGAATNEKLFF.

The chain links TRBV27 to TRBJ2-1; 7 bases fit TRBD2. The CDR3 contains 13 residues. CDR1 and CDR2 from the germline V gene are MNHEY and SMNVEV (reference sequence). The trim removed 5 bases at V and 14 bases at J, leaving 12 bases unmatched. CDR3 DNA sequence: TGTGCCAGCAGTGTACGTAAGCGGGAAAGGGAGTTCTTC. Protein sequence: CASSVRKREREFF.

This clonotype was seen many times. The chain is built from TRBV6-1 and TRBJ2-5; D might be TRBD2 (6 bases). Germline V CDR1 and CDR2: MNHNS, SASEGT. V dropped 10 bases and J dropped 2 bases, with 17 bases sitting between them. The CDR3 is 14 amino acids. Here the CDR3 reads CATIHGGRQETQYF. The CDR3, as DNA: TGTGCCACAATACACGGGGGACGTCAAGAGACCCAGTACTTC.